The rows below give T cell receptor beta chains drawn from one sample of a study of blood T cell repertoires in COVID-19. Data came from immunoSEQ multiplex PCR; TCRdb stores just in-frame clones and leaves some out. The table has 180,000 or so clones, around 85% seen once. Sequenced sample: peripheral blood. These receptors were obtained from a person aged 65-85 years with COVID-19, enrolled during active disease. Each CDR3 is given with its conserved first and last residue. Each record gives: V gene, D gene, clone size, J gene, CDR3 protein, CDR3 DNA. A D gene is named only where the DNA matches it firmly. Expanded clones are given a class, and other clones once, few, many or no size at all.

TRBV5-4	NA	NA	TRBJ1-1	CASSLPGVWGGTEAFF	TGTGCCAGCAGCTTACCGGGCGTTTGGGGCGGCACTGAAGCTTTCTTT
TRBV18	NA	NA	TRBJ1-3	CASSPEEVGYSGNTIYF	TGTGCCAGCTCACCAGAGGAGGTTGGTTACTCTGGAAACACCATATATTTT
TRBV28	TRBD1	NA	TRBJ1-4	CASSLNHVDRVNEKLFF	TGTGCCAGCAGTTTGAACCATGTGGACAGGGTAAATGAAAAACTGTTTTTT
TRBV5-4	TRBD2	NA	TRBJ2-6	CASSVGLLGANVLTF	TGTGCCAGCAGCGTGGGACTACTTGGGGCCAACGTCCTGACTTTC
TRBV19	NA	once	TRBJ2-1	CASSVPGGRLEQFF	TGTGCCAGTAGTGTCCCAGGAGGGAGGTTGGAGCAGTTCTTC
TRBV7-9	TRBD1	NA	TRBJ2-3	CASSFGTGGPDTQYF	TGTGCCAGCAGTTTCGGGACAGGGGGCCCAGATACGCAGTATTTT
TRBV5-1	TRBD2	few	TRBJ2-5	CASSLGTSGETQYF	TGCGCCAGTAGTCTGGGGACTAGCGGAGAGACCCAGTACTTC
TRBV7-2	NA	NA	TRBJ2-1	CASRPKLGGEGVVF	TGTGCCAGCAGACCAAAACTAGGGGGGGAAGGTGTAGTCTTC
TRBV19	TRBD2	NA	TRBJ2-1	CASSILAETFNEQFF	TGTGCCAGTAGTATACTAGCGGAGACCTTCAATGAGCAGTTCTTC
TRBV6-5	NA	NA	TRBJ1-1	CASVPQRGTSAEAFF	TGTGCCAGCGTCCCGCAGAGGGGGACAAGCGCTGAAGCTTTCTTT
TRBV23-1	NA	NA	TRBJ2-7	CASSQCLPSRDSYEQYF	TGCGCCAGCAGTCAATGTTTGCCCAGCCGGGACTCCTACGAGCAGTACTTC
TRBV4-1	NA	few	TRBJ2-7	CASSQGWARLGEQYF	TGCGCCAGCAGCCAAGGATGGGCTAGACTAGGCGAGCAGTACTTC
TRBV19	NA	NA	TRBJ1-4	CASSRRPATNEKLFF	TGTGCCAGTAGTAGGAGACCCGCAACTAATGAAAAACTGTTTTTT
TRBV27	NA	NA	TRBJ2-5	CASSLLGREETQYF	TGTGCCAGCAGTTTATTAGGCAGGGAAGAGACCCAGTACTTC
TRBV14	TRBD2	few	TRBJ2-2	CASSQEVAGALTGELFF	TGTGCCAGCAGCCAAGAGGTAGCGGGGGCTCTCACCGGGGAGCTGTTTTTT
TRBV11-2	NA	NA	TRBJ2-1	CASSLEVGAHNEQFF	TGTGCCAGCAGCTTAGAGGTGGGGGCCCACAATGAGCAGTTCTTC
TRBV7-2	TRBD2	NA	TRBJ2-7	CASSFWTSGREPQYF	TGTGCCAGCAGCTTTTGGACTAGCGGGAGGGAACCGCAGTACTTC
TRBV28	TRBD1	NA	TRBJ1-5	CASRPTGVSNQPQHF	TGTGCCAGCAGACCCACAGGGGTGAGCAATCAGCCCCAGCATTTT
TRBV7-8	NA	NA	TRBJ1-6	CASSGLYNSPLHF	TGTGCCAGCAGCGGCCTTTATAATTCACCCCTCCACTTT
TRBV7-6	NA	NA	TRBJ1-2	CASSLVGAGLDYGYTF	TGTGCCAGCAGCTTAGTCGGGGCGGGGCTGGACTATGGCTACACCTTC
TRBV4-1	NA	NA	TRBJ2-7	CASSQAFSFNYEQYF	TGCGCCAGCAGCCAAGCCTTTAGTTTTAACTACGAGCAGTACTTC
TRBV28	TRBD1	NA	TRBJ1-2	CASSIAGTVYGYTF	TGTGCCAGCAGTATAGCCGGGACAGTTTATGGCTACACCTTC
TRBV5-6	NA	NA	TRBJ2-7	CASSFGESSYEQYF	TGTGCCAGCAGCTTCGGGGAGAGCTCCTACGAGCAGTACTTC
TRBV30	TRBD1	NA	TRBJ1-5	CALGQDSNQPQHF	TGTGCCTTAGGACAGGATAGCAATCAGCCCCAGCATTTT
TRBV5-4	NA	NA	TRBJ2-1	CASSGFAGAAYNEQFF	TGTGCCAGCAGCGGATTCGCAGGGGCGGCCTACAATGAGCAGTTCTTC
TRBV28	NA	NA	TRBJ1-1	CASREEPTKAFF	TGTGCCAGCAGAGAGGAACCTACCAAGGCTTTCTTT
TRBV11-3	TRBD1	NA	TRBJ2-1	CASSLSGQHNEQFF	TGTGCCAGCAGCTTGTCGGGACAGCACAATGAGCAGTTCTTC
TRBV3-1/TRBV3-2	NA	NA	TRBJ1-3	CASSQDRSRNTIYF	TGTGCCAGCAGCCAAGACAGGTCTCGAAACACCATATATTTT
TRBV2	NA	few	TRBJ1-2	CASSERGTGNSGYTF	TGTGCCAGCAGTGAGAGGGGAACAGGGAACAGTGGCTACACCTTC
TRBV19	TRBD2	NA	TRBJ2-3	CASRGNLGTMGGTDTQYF	TGTGCCAGCAGAGGGAACCTGGGGACTATGGGTGGAACAGATACGCAGTATTTT
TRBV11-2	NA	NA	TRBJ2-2	CASSSLENPGELFF	TGTGCCAGCAGCTCCTTAGAGAATCCCGGGGAGCTGTTTTTT
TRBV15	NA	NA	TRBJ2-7	CATSRGGTLDEQYF	TGTGCCACCAGCAGGGGCGGGACTCTCGACGAGCAGTACTTC
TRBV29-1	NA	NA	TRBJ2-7	CSVGGTISYEQYF	TGCAGCGTTGGCGGGACCATCTCCTACGAGCAGTACTTC
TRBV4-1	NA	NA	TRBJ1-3	CASSHLQGLFYSGNTIYF	TGCGCCAGCAGCCATTTACAGGGTCTCTTCTACTCTGGAAACACCATATATTTT
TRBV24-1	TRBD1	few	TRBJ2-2	CATSEDPRTGGGKNTGELFF	TGTGCCACCAGTGAAGATCCTCGGACAGGGGGCGGAAAGAACACCGGGGAGCTGTTTTTT
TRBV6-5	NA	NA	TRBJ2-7	CASSYSWTVSYEQYF	TGTGCCAGCAGTTACTCATGGACAGTCTCCTACGAGCAGTACTTC
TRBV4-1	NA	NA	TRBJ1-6	CASSQEGQARNSPLHF	TGCGCCAGCAGCCAAGAAGGCCAGGCAAGAAATTCACCCCTCCACTTT
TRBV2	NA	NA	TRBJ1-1	CASSEVRGVAEAFF	TGTGCCAGCAGTGAAGTAAGAGGAGTCGCTGAAGCTTTCTTT
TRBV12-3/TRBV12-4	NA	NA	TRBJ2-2	CASSRLAGELFF	TGTGCCAGCAGCCGACTAGCCGGGGAGCTGTTTTTT
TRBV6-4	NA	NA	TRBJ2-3	CASSDNSYGVAGTDTQYF	TGTGCCAGCAGCGACAACTCTTACGGGGTAGCGGGCACAGATACGCAGTATTTT
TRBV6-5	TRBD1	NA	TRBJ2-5	CASSNRGVGTQYF	TGTGCCAGCAGTAACAGGGGTGTCGGGACCCAGTACTTC
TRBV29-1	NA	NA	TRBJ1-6	CRGRSSYNSPLHF	TGCAGGGGGAGAAGCTCCTATAATTCACCCCTCCACTTT
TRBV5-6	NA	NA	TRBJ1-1	CASREAGRRKNTEAFF	TGTGCCAGCAGGGAAGCGGGACGGAGAAAGAACACTGAAGCTTTCTTT
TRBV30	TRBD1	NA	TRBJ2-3	CAGDRGSDTQYF	TGTGCCGGGGACAGGGGGTCAGATACGCAGTATTTT
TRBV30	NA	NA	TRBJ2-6	CAWTQQGPGANVLTF	TGTGCCTGGACACAACAGGGTCCAGGGGCCAACGTCCTGACTTTC
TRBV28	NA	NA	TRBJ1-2	CASSYSNYGYTF	TGTGCCAGCAGTTACAGTAACTATGGCTACACCTTC
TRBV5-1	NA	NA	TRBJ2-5	CASSFLSREETQYF	TGCGCCAGCAGCTTTCTTAGCCGGGAAGAGACCCAGTACTTC
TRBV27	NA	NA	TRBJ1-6	CASSQQGRGYNSPLHF	TGTGCCAGCAGTCAGCAGGGTAGGGGATATAATTCACCCCTCCACTTT
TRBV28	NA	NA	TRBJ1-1	CASSLTVTNTEAFF	TGTGCCAGCAGTCTGACAGTCACCAACACTGAAGCTTTCTTT
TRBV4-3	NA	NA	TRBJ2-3	CASSQDRTGGTDTQYF	TGCGCCAGCAGCCAAGATCGGACGGGGGGCACAGATACGCAGTATTTT
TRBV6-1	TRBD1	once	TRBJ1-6	CASSDPNRTGNSPLHF	TGTGCCAGCAGTGACCCGAATAGGACAGGGAATTCACCCCTCCACTTT
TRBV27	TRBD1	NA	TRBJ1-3	CASSLPDRSSGNTIYF	TGTGCCAGCAGTCTCCCGGACAGGAGCTCTGGAAACACCATATATTTT
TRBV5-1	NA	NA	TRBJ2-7	CASSLVSRGEQYF	TGCGCCAGCAGCTTGGTATCCAGGGGCGAGCAGTACTTC
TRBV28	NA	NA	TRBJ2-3	CASSLGGAGDTQYF	TGTGCCAGCAGTTTAGGGGGGGCAGGAGATACGCAGTATTTT
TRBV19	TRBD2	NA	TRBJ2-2	CASSIGLAGATGELFF	TGTGCCAGTAGTATAGGGCTAGCGGGAGCTACCGGGGAGCTGTTTTTT
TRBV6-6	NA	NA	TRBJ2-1	CASSYGGGTDNEQFF	TGTGCCAGCAGTTACGGCGGAGGGACTGACAATGAGCAGTTCTTC
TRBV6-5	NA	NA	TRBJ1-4	CASSTGVDEKLFF	TGTGCCAGCAGTACGGGGGTGGATGAAAAACTGTTTTTT
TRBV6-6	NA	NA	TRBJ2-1	CASRGRGSRNEQFF	TGTGCCAGCAGAGGGCGGGGTAGCCGCAATGAGCAGTTCTTC
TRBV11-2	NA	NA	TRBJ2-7	CASSLHFGAQYEQYF	TGTGCCAGCAGCCTCCATTTTGGGGCGCAATACGAGCAGTACTTC
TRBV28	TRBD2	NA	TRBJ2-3	CASSPRGGARDTQYF	TGTGCCAGCAGTCCCCGCGGGGGGGCGAGAGATACGCAGTATTTT